A single T cell receptor beta chain is shown here with its context. This clonotype appeared many times. Its antigen remains undetermined. No per-base quality is available; no much larger clone lies one base away. Systemically healthy Caucasian individuals from Russia, around 38 in total and aged about 6 to 100 years, were included as donors. About 9.8 milliliters of peripheral blood were drawn from each donor into EDTA-treated Vacutainer tubes. Ficoll-Paque density-gradient centrifugation was used to isolate PBMCs, with at least 7 million per sample. Trizol reagent was used to extract total RNA from the PBMCs, yielding at least 6 micrograms per sample. For every donor, flow cytometry on a PBMC aliquot measured the percentage of naive CD45RAhigh/CD27high T cells. The data originate from a study of blood T cells in healthy people across ages (dated by TCRdb to the mid-2010s). About the study as a whole: In model experiments, template switching captured about one uniquely barcoded TCR beta cDNA molecule for every two T cells. To avoid experimental bias, donors of different ages were spread randomly across the sequencing lanes. Donors were grouped into four age groups: young (average 16 years), middle-aged (around 39), aged (approximately 58) and long-lived (approximately 81). The study measured age-related changes in TCR beta repertoire diversity using deep sequencing normalized with unique cDNA molecular identifiers. Two additional independent replicas of 1 million unique cDNA reads from the same blood draw were analyzed for two donors (one aged 18 to 30 and one aged 80 or older). Study-level results and caveats: Estimates of total diversity based on one million sequenced T cells were regarded as lower bounds and as underestimates. Because the CMV infection status of the donors was unknown, age-related changes in expanded clonotypes may potentially have been confounded. Observed TCR beta diversity correlated strongly with the percentage of naive T cells measured by flow cytometry. Bulk unsorted PBMC profiling prevented conclusive comparison of naive and antigen-experienced compartments. Compared with the aged group, more naive CD4+ T cells, fewer expanded clones and increased TCR diversity were shown by the long-lived group, suggesting age selection. As age increased, observed TCR beta diversity per million T cells dropped in a roughly linear way, and a significant reduction was already evident by age roughly 36.

The CDR3, cysteine through phenylalanine, is 14 amino acids long. The kept DNA is CDR3 alone, 42 bases in frame from the first base. Trimming removed 5 bases from V and 2 bases from J; the gene matches leave 3 bases unexplained. From the germline V gene, CDR1 is MGHRA and CDR2 is YSYEKL. The library relied on 5' RACE. The listed sequencing device is Illumina HiSeq 2500. The second PCR ran for about 7 to 11 cycles and used a J-beta primer mix along with a sample-barcoded 5' primer. A unique molecular identifier was introduced onto each TCR beta cDNA molecule by a template-switch 5' adaptor carrying 12 random nucleotides. Each sample yielded at least 2.5 million CDR3-containing paired-end reads. First-strand cDNA was synthesized from all RNA with the Mint cDNA synthesis kit, primed by a TRBC-specific oligonucleotide. All cDNA was treated with uracil-DNA glycosylase and then went through a first 18-cycle PCR with the universal primers M1SS and BC2_uni_R. The paper's data handling went like this. Normalization of each sample was performed by random selection of 1 million high-quality reads, each carrying a distinct molecular identifier. Reads sharing molecular identifiers were discarded rather than binned into consensus sequences. CDR3 identification, clonotype clustering and error correction used MiTCR with a Q25 quality threshold and the strictest error-elimination algorithm. Lower-bound total TCR beta diversity was estimated with a nonparametric unseen species model using Euler transformation. TCRdb trimmed public reads at Q25 via fastp, called clones via MiXCR and kept in-frame beta chains. Every entry covers one CDR3 protein and lists the most common genes and DNA from its rows. These V and J calls rely on TCRdb rather than the paper's analysis. The sample profile shows approximately 1.5 million distinct CDR3 sequences; approximately 32% of them were found once. The ten largest clones take up roughly 12% of the sample.

Sample: blood. The receptor was derived from a woman under 40 in good health. The chain links TRBV4-1 with TRBJ2-7, and 10 junction bases match TRBD1. The CDR3 protein is CASSGGQGTYEQYF. The DNA sequence is as follows: TGCGCCAGCAGCGGGGGACAGGGGACCTACGAGCAGTACTTC.